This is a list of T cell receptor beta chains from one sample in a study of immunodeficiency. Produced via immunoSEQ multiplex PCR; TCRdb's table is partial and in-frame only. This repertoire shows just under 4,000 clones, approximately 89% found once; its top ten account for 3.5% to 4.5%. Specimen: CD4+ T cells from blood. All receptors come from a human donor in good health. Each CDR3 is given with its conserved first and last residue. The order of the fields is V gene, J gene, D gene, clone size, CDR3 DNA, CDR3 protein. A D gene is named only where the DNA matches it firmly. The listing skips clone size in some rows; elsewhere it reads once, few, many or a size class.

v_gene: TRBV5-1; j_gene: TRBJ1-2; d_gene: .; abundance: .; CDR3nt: TGCGCCAGCAGCTTGGAGGACAGAGGATTCGGGGGCTACACCTTC; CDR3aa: CASSLEDRGFGGYTF
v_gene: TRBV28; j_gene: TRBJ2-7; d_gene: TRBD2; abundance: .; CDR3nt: TGTGCCAGCAGTTTTGCGGGAGGCCCCTCCTACGAGCAGTACTTC; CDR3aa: CASSFAGGPSYEQYF
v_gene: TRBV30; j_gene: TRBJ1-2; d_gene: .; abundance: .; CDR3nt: TGTGCCTGGAGTACAGCGCCGGGGTATGGCTACACCTTC; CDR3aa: CAWSTAPGYGYTF
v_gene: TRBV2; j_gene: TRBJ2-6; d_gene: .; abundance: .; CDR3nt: TGTGCCAGCTCGGGGGACTCTGGGGCCAACGTCCTGACTTTC; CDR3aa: CASSGDSGANVLTF
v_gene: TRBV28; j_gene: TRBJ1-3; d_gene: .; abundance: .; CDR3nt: TGTGCCAGCAGCCCCCCCACAATTTCTGGAAACACCATATATTTT; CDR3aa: CASSPPTISGNTIYF
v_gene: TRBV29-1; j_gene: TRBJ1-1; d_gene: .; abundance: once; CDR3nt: TGCAGCGCTGAGGGTGGGGCAAGGAACACTGAAGCTTTCTTT; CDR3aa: CSAEGGARNTEAFF
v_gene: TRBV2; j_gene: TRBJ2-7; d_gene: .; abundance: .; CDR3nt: TGTGCCAGTACCCGTTCCAGGGCCGACGAGCAGTACTTC; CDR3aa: CASTRSRADEQYF
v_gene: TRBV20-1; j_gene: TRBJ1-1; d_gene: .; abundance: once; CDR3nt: TGCAGTGCTAGGGGAGCTGAAGCTTTCTTT; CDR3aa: CSARGAEAFF
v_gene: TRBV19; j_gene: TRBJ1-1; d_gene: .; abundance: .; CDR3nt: TGTGCCAGTAGTATTAGAGGGAGCACTGAAGCTTTCTTT; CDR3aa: CASSIRGSTEAFF
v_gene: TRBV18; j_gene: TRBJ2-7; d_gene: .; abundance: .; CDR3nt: TGTGCCAGCTCACCACTTGCGGTTTGGGGCGAGCAGTACTTC; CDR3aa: CASSPLAVWGEQYF
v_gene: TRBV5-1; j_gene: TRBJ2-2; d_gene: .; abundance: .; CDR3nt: TGCGCCAGCAGCTTACGGGGGAAAGACGGGGAGCTGTTTTTT; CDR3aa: CASSLRGKDGELFF
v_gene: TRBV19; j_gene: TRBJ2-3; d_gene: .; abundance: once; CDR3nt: TGTGCCAGTTCGAACAGGGAGGGTACGCAGTATTTT; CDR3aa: CASSNREGTQYF
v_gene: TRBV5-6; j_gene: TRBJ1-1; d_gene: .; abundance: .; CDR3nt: TGTGCCAGCATGCAGACGGGGGCCATGGGGGCTTTCTTT; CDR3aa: CASMQTGAMGAFF
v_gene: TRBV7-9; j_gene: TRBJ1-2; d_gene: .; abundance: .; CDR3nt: TGTGCCAGCAACACCGGCGGAGGCTATGGCTACACCTTC; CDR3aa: CASNTGGGYGYTF
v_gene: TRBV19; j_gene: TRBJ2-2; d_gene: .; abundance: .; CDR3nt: TGTGCCAGTGAGGCCAGGGGAGCCACCGGGGAGCTGTTTTTT; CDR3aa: CASEARGATGELFF
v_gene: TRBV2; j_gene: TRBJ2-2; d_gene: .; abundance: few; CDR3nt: TGTGCCAGCCTATATAGCACCGGGGAGCTGTTTTTT; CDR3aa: CASLYSTGELFF
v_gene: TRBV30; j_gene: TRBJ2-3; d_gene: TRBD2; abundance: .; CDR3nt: TGTGCCTGGATAACGGGGGGTAGCACAGATACGCAGTATTTT; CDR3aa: CAWITGGSTDTQYF
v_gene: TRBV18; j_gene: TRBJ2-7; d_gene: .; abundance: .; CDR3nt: TGTGCCAGCTCACCAGTTGGGGGCGAGCAGTACTTC; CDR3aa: CASSPVGGEQYF
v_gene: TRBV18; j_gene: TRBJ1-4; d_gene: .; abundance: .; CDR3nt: TGTGCCAGCTCACCCCGTGGGGAAAAACTGTTTTTT; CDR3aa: CASSPRGEKLFF
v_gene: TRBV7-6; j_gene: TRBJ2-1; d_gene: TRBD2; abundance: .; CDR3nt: TGTGCCAGCAGCTGGGGGACTAGCGGATACAATGAGCAGTTCTTC; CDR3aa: CASSWGTSGYNEQFF
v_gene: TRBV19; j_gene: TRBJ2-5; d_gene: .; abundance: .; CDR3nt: TGTGCCAGTAGTATCGGCTTAGGGACCCAGTACTTC; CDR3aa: CASSIGLGTQYF
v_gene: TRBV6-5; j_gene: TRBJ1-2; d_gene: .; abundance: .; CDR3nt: TGTGCCAGCAGTTACGGGGGGAGGGCACTCTATGGCTACACCTTC; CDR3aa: CASSYGGRALYGYTF
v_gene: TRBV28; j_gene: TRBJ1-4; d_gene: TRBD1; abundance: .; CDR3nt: TGTGCCAGCACCTCAGGGGGGGGAAATGAAAAACTGTTTTTT; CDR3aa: CASTSGGGNEKLFF
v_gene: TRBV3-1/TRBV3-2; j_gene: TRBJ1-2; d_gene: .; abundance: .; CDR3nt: TGTGCCAGCAGCCATCGGCCATCGAATGGCTACACCTTC; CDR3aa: CASSHRPSNGYTF
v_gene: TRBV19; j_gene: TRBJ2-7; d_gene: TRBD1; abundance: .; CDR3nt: TGTGCCAGTAGTCCCGGGACAGGGGGCGTCGAGCAGTACTTC; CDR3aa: CASSPGTGGVEQYF
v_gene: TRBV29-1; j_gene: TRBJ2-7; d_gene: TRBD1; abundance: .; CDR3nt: TGCAGCGGGTCCCGGGACAGCTACGAGCAGTACTTC; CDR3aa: CSGSRDSYEQYF
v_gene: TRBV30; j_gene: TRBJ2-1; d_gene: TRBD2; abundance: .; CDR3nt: TGTGCCTGGAGTGGGCGGGGGTACAATGAGCAGTTCTTC; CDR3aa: CAWSGRGYNEQFF
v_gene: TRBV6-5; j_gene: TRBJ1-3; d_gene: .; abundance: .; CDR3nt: TGTGCCAGCAGTTACTCCCTAAGCTCTGGAAACACCATATATTTT; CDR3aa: CASSYSLSSGNTIYF
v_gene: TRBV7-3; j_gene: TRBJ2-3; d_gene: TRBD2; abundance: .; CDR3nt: TGTGCCAGCAGCTTAACCCTAGCGGGGAACACAGATACGCAGTATTTT; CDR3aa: CASSLTLAGNTDTQYF
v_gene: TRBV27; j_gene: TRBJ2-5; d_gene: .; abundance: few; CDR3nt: TGTGCCAGCAGGCCGGGCCGGTTAGGGGAAGAAGAGACCCAGTACTTC; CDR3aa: CASRPGRLGEEETQYF
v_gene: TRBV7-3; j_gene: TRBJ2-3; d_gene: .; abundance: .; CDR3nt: TGTGCCAGCAGCTTAACGGGGGGACAGATTTTCACAGATACGCAGTATTTT; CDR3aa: CASSLTGGQIFTDTQYF
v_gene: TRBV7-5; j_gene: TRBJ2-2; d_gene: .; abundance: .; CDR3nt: TGTGCCAGAAGCTTAGCGGGCCCCGGGACAGCTAAGGACACCGGGGAGCTGTTTTTT; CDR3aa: CARSLAGPGTAKDTGELFF
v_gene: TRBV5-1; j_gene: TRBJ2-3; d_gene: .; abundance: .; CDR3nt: TGCGCCAGCAGGCGGGGGCCGGTCACAGATACGCAGTATTTT; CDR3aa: CASRRGPVTDTQYF
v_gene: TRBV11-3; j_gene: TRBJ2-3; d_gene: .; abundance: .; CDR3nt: TGTGCCAGCAGCCCAGGGTCCTGGGGCGGGTTCACAGATACGCAGTATTTT; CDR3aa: CASSPGSWGGFTDTQYF
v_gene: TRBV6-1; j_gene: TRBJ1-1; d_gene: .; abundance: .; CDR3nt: TGTGCCGGCGGGCGGGTGAACACTGAAGCTTTCTTT; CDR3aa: CAGGRVNTEAFF
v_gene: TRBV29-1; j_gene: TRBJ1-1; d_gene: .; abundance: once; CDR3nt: TGCAGCGGCCAAAGCGGCAGTCTGAACACTGAAGCTTTCTTT; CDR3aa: CSGQSGSLNTEAFF
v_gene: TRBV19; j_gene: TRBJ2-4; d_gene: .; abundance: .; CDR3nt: TGTGCCAGTAGAAACAGCGATCTAGCCAAAAACATTCAGTACTTC; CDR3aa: CASRNSDLAKNIQYF
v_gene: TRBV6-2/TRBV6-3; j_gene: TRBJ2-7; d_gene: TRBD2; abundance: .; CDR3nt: TGTGCCAGCAGTTACGGTAGCGGGGGGGCCTGGTACGAGCAGTACTTC; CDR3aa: CASSYGSGGAWYEQYF
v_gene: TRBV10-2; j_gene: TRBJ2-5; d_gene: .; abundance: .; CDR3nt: TGCGCCAGCAGTGAGGGGGGGCTAGCGGAGGTCGGAGAGACCCAGTACTTC; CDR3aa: CASSEGGLAEVGETQYF
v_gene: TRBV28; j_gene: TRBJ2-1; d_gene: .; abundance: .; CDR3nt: TGTGCCAGCAGTTCCCTTTGGGGGGGCGCTTGGCAGGAGCAGTTCTTC; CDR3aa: CASSSLWGGAWQEQFF
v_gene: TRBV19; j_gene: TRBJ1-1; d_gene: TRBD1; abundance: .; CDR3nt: TGTGCCAGTAGTATATCCGGGACAGGGCTTAGAGCTTTCTTT; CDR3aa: CASSISGTGLRAFF
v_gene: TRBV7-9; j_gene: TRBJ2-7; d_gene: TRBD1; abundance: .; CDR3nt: TGTGCCAGCAGTTCAGGGGGTTCCTACGAGCAGTACTTC; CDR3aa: CASSSGGSYEQYF
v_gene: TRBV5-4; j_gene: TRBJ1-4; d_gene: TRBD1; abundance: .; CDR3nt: TGTGCCAGCAGCTTTCAACAGGGGGCGGGTGAAAAACTGTTTTTT; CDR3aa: CASSFQQGAGEKLFF
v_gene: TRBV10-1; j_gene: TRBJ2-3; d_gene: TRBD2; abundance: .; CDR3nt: TGCGCCAGCAGTGACGGGAAGCGGGGGGTACTCACAGATACGCAGTATTTT; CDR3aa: CASSDGKRGVLTDTQYF
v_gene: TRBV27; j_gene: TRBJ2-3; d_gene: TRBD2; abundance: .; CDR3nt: TGTGCCAGCAGTCCCGAGCGGGGGGGCCTCTATACGCAGTATTTT; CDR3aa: CASSPERGGLYTQYF
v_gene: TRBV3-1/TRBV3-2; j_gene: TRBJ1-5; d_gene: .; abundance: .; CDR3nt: TGTGCCAGCAGCCAATGGGATCAGCCCCAGCATTTT; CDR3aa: CASSQWDQPQHF
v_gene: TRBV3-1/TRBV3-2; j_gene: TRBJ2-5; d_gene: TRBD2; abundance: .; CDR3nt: TGTGCCAGCAGCCGTAGCGGGATGTTGGGGGAGACCCAGTACTTC; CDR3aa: CASSRSGMLGETQYF
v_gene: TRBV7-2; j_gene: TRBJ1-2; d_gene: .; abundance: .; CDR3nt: TGTGCCAGCAGCCCACGGGCCTTTATATGGGGCTATGGCTACACCTTC; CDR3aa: CASSPRAFIWGYGYTF
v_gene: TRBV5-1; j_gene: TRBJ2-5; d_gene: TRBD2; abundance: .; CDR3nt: TGCGCCAGCAGAGATAATAGCGGGGGGCTAGTAGAGACCCAGTACTTC; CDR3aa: CASRDNSGGLVETQYF
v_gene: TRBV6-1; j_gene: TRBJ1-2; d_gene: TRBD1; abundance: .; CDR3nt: TGTGCCAGCAGTGAAGGTTCAGGGGGCTTCTATGGCTACACCTTC; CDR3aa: CASSEGSGGFYGYTF
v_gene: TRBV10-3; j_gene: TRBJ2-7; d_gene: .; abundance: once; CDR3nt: TGTGCCATCAGTGAGTTCTACGAGCAGTACTTC; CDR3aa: CAISEFYEQYF
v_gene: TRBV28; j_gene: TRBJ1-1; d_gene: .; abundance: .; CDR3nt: TGTGCCAGCAGTTCCCCCCCCGGGAACACTGAAGCTTTCTTT; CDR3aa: CASSSPPGNTEAFF
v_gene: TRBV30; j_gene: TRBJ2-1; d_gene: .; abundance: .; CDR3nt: TGTGCCTGGAGTCTCCCAAGAGATGAGCAGTTCTTC; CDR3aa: CAWSLPRDEQFF
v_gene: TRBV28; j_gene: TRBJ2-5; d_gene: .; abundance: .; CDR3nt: TGTGCCAGCAGGGACAGAACTCAGCAAGAGACCCAGTACTTC; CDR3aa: CASRDRTQQETQYF
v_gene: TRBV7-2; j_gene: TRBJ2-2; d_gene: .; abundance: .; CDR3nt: TGTGCCAGCAGCCCCAGACAGGGAGGGACCGGGGAGCTGTTTTTT; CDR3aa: CASSPRQGGTGELFF
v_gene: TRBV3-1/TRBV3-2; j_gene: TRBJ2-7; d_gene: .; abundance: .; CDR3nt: TGTGCCAGCAGCCAGGCGGCGGGGGCCTTTTCCTACGAGCAGTACTTC; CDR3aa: CASSQAAGAFSYEQYF
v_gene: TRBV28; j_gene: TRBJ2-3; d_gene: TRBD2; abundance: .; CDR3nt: TGTGCCAGCAGTTTAATAGTAGCGGGGGGGAGAGATACGCAGTATTTT; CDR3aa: CASSLIVAGGRDTQYF
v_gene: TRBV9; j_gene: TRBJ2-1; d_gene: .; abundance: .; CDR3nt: TGTGCCAGCAGCGCCACAAACCTAGGGTACAATGAGCAGTTCTTC; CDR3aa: CASSATNLGYNEQFF
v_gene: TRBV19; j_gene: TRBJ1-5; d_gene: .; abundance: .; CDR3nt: TGTGCCAGTAGTCGGGAACGGCAGCCCCAGCATTTT; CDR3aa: CASSRERQPQHF
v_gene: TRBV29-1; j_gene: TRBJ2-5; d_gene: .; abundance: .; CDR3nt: TGCAGCGTTGAAGATTTTTTAAAAGAGACCCAGTACTTC; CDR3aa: CSVEDFLKETQYF